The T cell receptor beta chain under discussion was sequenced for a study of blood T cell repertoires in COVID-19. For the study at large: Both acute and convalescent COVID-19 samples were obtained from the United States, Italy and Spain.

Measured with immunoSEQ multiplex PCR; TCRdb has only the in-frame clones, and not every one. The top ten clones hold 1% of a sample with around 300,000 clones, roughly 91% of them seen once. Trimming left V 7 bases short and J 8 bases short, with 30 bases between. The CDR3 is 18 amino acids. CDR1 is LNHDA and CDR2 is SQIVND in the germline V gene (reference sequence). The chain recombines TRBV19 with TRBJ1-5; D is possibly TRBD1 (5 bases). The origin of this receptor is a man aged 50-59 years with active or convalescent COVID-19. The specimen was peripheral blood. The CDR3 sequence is CASTKSGQWRNDDKPQHF. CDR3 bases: TGTGCCAGTACGAAATCAGGGCAGTGGCGAAATGATGATAAGCCCCAGCATTTT.